This T cell receptor (beta chain) was observed in a study of T-cell memory formation after mild COVID-19. This clonotype was counted ten times or more. The antigen is not known. A read error may produce the germline difference seen at one junction end. Study outcomes and limitations: While clones contracting from day 15 to 85 were balanced between CD4 and CD8, later expanders leaned CD4+. SARS-CoV-2 specificity of second-wave clones peaking day 37 was unconfirmed.

TCRdb re-derived calls from the 5' RACE reads in MiXCR, one entry per CDR3 protein. The sample lists approximately 46,000 distinct CDR3 sequences, approximately 7% occurring once. The CDR3 totals 14 residues. The receptor comes from an adult who had mild COVID-19 (a few samples of this study predate the infection). Cell type and time point are not known. Sequenced material: PBMCs or a T cell subset sorted from them (not recorded which). The chain joins TRBV12-3 or TRBV12-4 to TRBJ2-7; 9 bases agree with TRBD2. The CDR3 bases are TGTGCCAGCAGTATAGCGGGGGTGACCTACGAGCAGTACTTC. As protein: CASSIAGVTYEQYF.